These 28 T cell receptor beta chains share one sample of origin, sequenced in a study of blood T cell repertoires in COVID-19. Data came from immunoSEQ multiplex PCR; TCRdb stores just in-frame clones and leaves some out. The repertoire holds about 93,000 clones, with approximately 86% as singletons. Sequenced: peripheral blood. These receptors came from an elderly woman with acute or convalescent COVID-19.

This chain joins TRBV10-1 and TRBJ2-1, with D tentatively TRBD2 (6 bases). The CDR3 contains 14 residues. Germline V gene lookup returns CDR1 WNHNN and CDR2 SYGVQD (reference sequence). V lost 6 bases and J lost 2, with 11 bases in between. The chain's CDR3 is CASSGGSPYNEQFF. The CDR3, as DNA: TGCGCCAGCAGCGGGGGTTCGCCCTACAATGAGCAGTTCTTC.

This chain uses TRBV9 with TRBJ2-2; 8 nucleotides agree with TRBD1. This CDR3 region has 16 residues. V gave up 6 bases and J gave up 2 bases; unmatched junction bases: 9. The germline gives CDR1 SGDLS, CDR2 YYNGEE. The CDR3 loop reads CASTVGTGANTGELFF. CDR3 DNA sequence: TGTGCCAGCACCGTTGGGACAGGAGCAAACACCGGGGAGCTGTTTTTT.

This rearrangement joins TRBV5-4 to TRBJ1-6; 7 bases are shared with TRBD1. V dropped 2 bases and J dropped 10; count of bases not matched to a gene: 6. The germline gives CDR1 SGHNT, CDR2 YYREEE (reference sequence). The CDR3 extends over 14 amino acids. The CDR3, as DNA: TGTGCCAGCAGCTTCAGGGACAGCGGATCACCCCTCCACTTT. Encoded protein: CASSFRDSGSPLHF.

V and J are TRBV2 and TRBJ2-1; D is ambiguous. Germline assignment: CDR1 SNHLY and CDR2 FYNNEI. Trimming took off 6 bases at V and 5 bases at J, with 14 bases between the two ends. CDR3 length: 14 residues. CDR3 in amino acids: CASRLLDRHNEQFF. The CDR3 DNA reads TGTGCCAGCAGACTACTCGATAGGCACAATGAGCAGTTCTTC. The full variable domain, rest sourced from reference TRBV2 and TRBJ2-1, is EPEVTQTPSHQVTQMGQEVILRCVPISNHLYFYWYRQILGQKVEFLVSFYNNEISEKSEIFDDQFSVERPDGSNFTLKIRSTKLEDSAMYFCASRLLDRHNEQFFGPGTRLTVL.

For the CDR3, the DNA is TGTGCCAGCAGTCGGGAAATGGCCTACGAGCAGTACTTC. This sequence encodes CASSREMAYEQYF. This chain uses TRBV12-3 or TRBV12-4 with TRBJ2-7, with D maybe TRBD2 (5 bases). Trimming stripped 5 bases from V and 2 bases from J, with 10 bases between. The CDR3 totals 13 residues.

This sequence joins TRBV19 and TRBJ1-2; 8 positions agree with TRBD1. This CDR3 spans 17 amino acids. Unmatched junction bases numbered 19, after V lost 7 bases and J lost 6 bases. CDR1 and CDR2 from the germline V gene are LNHDA and SQIVND (reference sequence). In nucleotides, the CDR3 is TGTGCCAGTACCGCAGGGGACAGGACAGCCCGGTTCCATGGCTACACCTTC. It encodes CASTAGDRTARFHGYTF.

The chain recombines TRBV27 with TRBJ1-4; perhaps TRBD1 as D (6 bases). The CDR3 contains 14 residues. The V end was cut by 3 bases, the J end by 8 bases, with 13 bases between. The germline gives CDR1 MNHEY, CDR2 SMNVEV (reference sequence). The CDR3 DNA sequence: TGTGCCAGCAGTTTGGGGGGGCTGGGCGAAAAACTGTTTTTT. Translation gives CASSLGGLGEKLFF.

The chain has TRBV7-3 and TRBJ2-5, with 7 bases aligning to TRBD2. V dropped 4 bases and J dropped 5; count of bases not matched to a gene: 10. CDR1 is SGHTA, CDR2 FQGTGA, per germline. This CDR3 is 15 amino acids long. The CDR3 DNA reads as TGTGCCAGCAGCTCGGGACTACACCCAAGGGAGACCCAGTACTTC. The encoded protein is CASSSGLHPRETQYF.

The chain employs TRBV10-3 and TRBJ1-4; TRBD1 aligns across 8 bases. Trimming took 6 bases from V and 6 from J; bases not matched to a gene: 3. The CDR3 consists of 13 residues. Germline V gene sequence: CDR1 ENHRY, CDR2 SYGVKD. CDR3 DNA: TGTGCCATCAGGGACAGGGAGTATGAAAAACTGTTTTTT. Its translation is CAIRDREYEKLFF.

The CDR3 here is CASTRGNQETQYF. The CDR3 DNA sequence: TGTGCCAGCACCCGGGGGAACCAAGAGACCCAGTACTTC. The V call is TRBV25-1, the J call TRBJ2-5, with D perhaps TRBD2 (6 bases). Trimming pared 7 bases from V and 0 bases from J, leaving 9 bases between. The CDR3 totals 13 residues. In germline, CDR1 is MGHDK, CDR2 SYGVNS.

The chain's CDR3 is CAISGGKMNTEAFF. The CDR3 DNA follows: TGTGCCATCAGTGGAGGAAAGATGAACACTGAAGCTTTCTTT. This chain joins TRBV10-3 and TRBJ1-1; D unclear. Germline assignment: CDR1 ENHRY and CDR2 SYGVKD. There are 14 residues in the CDR3. Trimming took 4 bases from V and 0 from J, leaving 9 bases between them.

This clone has a single count. The junction departs from germline at one end; a sequencing error may be responsible. This chain joins TRBV7-2 and TRBJ2-3; TRBD2 matches at 9 bases. This CDR3 has 15 amino acids. Germline CDR1 is SGHTA and CDR2 is FQGNSA. The CDR3 DNA is TGTGCCAGCAACTTAGCGGGGGCCGTCACAGATACGCAGTATTTT. Amino acids: CASNLAGAVTDTQYF.

The CDR3 DNA reads TGTGCCAGCAGCTTTGATGGCAGTGCAGGGCTCGTTAACTATGGCTACACCTTC. Translation gives CASSFDGSAGLVNYGYTF. V usage is TRBV12-1 and J usage is TRBJ1-2; TRBD1, the D gene given by the table, was not confirmed from the DNA. TRBV12-1 corresponds to a pseudogene. CDR3 length: 18 amino acids.

The CDR3 loop is CASSSGQGYHEQYF. As DNA, the CDR3 is TGTGCCAGCAGCTCCGGACAGGGTTACCACGAGCAGTACTTC. The chain carries TRBV13 and TRBJ2-7; the match to TRBD1 covers 8 bases. The CDR3 extends over 14 amino acids. Unmatched junction bases numbered 7, after V lost 4 bases and J lost 5 bases. Germline CDR1 and CDR2: PRHDT and FYEKMQ (reference sequence). The full variable domain, its missing parts supplied by reference TRBV13 and TRBJ2-7, is AAGVIQSPRHLIKEKRETATLKCYPIPRHDTVYWYQQGPGQDPQFLISFYEKMQSDKGSIPDRFSAQQFSDYHSELNMSSLELGDSALYFCASSSGQGYHEQYFGPGTRLTVT.

This clone was picked up one time. The chain links TRBV7-2 to TRBJ2-2, with 13 bases identical to TRBD2. The length of the CDR3 is 19 residues. Per germline, CDR1 SGHTA and CDR2 FQGNSA. Trimming at V came to 0 bases and at J to 7 bases, leaving 11 bases not matched to a gene. DNA of the CDR3: TGTGCCAGCAGCTTAGCCCCTACTAGCGGGGGGGCACGGGTCGGGGAGCTGTTTTTT. Translation: CASSLAPTSGGARVGELFF.

This clone was detected once. The rearrangement joins TRBV15 to TRBJ2-7; the D is unclear. CDR3 length: 16 residues. V gave up 5 bases and J gave up 1 base, with 18 bases separating them. Per the germline V gene, CDR1 is LNHNV and CDR2 is YYDKDF (reference sequence). CDR3 amino acids: CATSGTDITPSYEQYF. CDR3 bases: TGTGCCACCAGCGGCACAGATATTACGCCTTCCTACGAGCAGTACTTC.

This clone was found a few times. The chain joins TRBV2 to TRBJ2-7, with D possibly TRBD1 on 6 matching bases. V lost 6 bases, J lost 0 bases, and 9 bases lay in between. CDR1 SNHLY and CDR2 FYNNEI come from the germline V gene. This CDR3 has 13 amino acids. CDR3 amino acids: CASSRDNSYEQYF. In DNA, the CDR3 is TGTGCCAGCAGCCGGGACAACTCCTACGAGCAGTACTTC.

This clone occurred once. V usage is TRBV5-1 and J usage is TRBJ1-1; TRBD1 is a possible D gene (5 bases). The CDR3 contains 13 residues. The V gene lost 8 bases and the J gene lost 2 bases, with 13 bases spanning the gap. Germline CDR1 is SGHRS and CDR2 is YFSETQ. The CDR3 DNA follows: TGCGCCAGTAACGGACAAAGAAACACTGAAGCTTTCTTT. It yields the protein CASNGQRNTEAFF.

Notes on this clone: The junction departs from the called germline gene at one end, perhaps through a read error. V is TRBV11-3 and J is TRBJ1-6, with 7 bases identical to TRBD1. CDR1 and CDR2 (germline): SGHNT, YENEEA. The CDR3 has 11 amino acids. The CDR3 spells CASSLKGQPVF. For the CDR3, the DNA is TGTGCCAGCAGTCTAAAGGGACAGCCAGTATTT.

This chain joins TRBV6-5 and TRBJ2-7; a weak D match, TRBD2 (6 bases). Trimming took off 8 bases at V and 7 bases at J, with 21 bases between the two ends. Per germline, CDR1 MNHEY and CDR2 SVGAGI. CDR3 length equals 14 residues. This CDR3 reads CASRAGLRAAEQYF. CDR3 coding DNA: TGTGCCAGCCGCGCGGGGCTCAGGGCGGCTGAGCAGTACTTC.

J is TRBJ1-2 and V is TRBV30, with 9 nucleotides matching TRBD1. The CDR3 covers 14 residues. J was trimmed by 1 base and V by 3 bases; bases with no gene match: 3. CDR1 GTSNPN and CDR2 SVGIG come from the germline V gene (reference sequence). For the CDR3, the DNA is TGTGCCTGGAGGGACAGGGGAAATAACTATGGCTACACCTTC. Its protein product is CAWRDRGNNYGYTF. The full variable domain, its missing parts supplied by reference TRBV30 and TRBJ1-2, is SQTIHQWPATLVQPVGSPLSLECTVEGTSNPNLYWYRQAAGRGLQLLFYSVGIGQISSEVPQNLSASRPQDRQFILSSKKLLLSDSGFYLCAWRDRGNNYGYTFGSGTRLTVV.

The chain uses TRBV28 and TRBJ1-2; TRBD1 matches 10 bases. The CDR3 is 17 residues long. The junction had 18 bases not matched to a gene; V was cut back by 5 bases and J by 9 bases. Germline values: CDR1 MDHEN, CDR2 SYDVKM. As DNA, the CDR3 is TGTGCCAGCAGTCCTACCTGGGACAGGGGCCGCCATGGAAGCTACACCTTC. It encodes CASSPTWDRGRHGSYTF.

The chain is built from TRBV5-1 and TRBJ1-1; D is unclear. The CDR3 totals 15 residues. Trimming left V 3 bases short and J 1 base short, with 13 bases between. Germline V gives CDR1 SGHRS, CDR2 YFSETQ. This CDR3 reads CASSSTGISNTEAFF. DNA for the CDR3: TGCGCCAGCAGCTCCACCGGGATTTCGAACACTGAAGCTTTCTTT. Using reference TRBV5-1 and TRBJ1-1 for the parts outside the CDR3, the full variable domain is KAGVTQTPRYLIKTRGQQVTLSCSPISGHRSVSWYQQTPGQGLQFLFEYFSETQRNKGNFPGRFSGRQFSNSRSEMNVSTLELGDSALYLCASSSTGISNTEAFFGQGTRLTVV.

The chain has TRBV2 and TRBJ2-7; possibly TRBD2 for D (5 bases). There are 11 residues in the CDR3. Trimming took off 7 bases at V and 6 bases at J, with 10 bases between the two ends. The V gene's germline CDR1 is SNHLY and CDR2 FYNNEI. Here the CDR3 DNA reads TGTGCCAGCACGGAGGCCGGCGAGCAGTACTTC. Residues: CASTEAGEQYF.

CDR3 DNA: TGTGCCTGGGACCCCGGGACAGGGGGCACCGGGGAGCTGTTTTTT. This translates into CAWDPGTGGTGELFF. The rearrangement links TRBV30 to TRBJ2-2, with 11 bases aligning to TRBD1. Germline CDR1 is GTSNPN and CDR2 is SVGIG (reference sequence). Trimming took 5 bases from V and 4 from J; bases not matched to a gene: 6. The CDR3 has 15 amino acids.

This chain connects TRBV5-4 to TRBJ2-2; D is perhaps TRBD2 (7 bases). V was clipped by 0 bases and J by 0 bases, with 9 bases between them. The CDR3 covers 16 residues. Looked up from germline, CDR1 is SGHNT and CDR2 is YYREEE (reference sequence). The CDR3 here is CASSLGGGANTGELFF. The CDR3 nucleotides read TGTGCCAGCAGCTTGGGAGGGGGGGCGAACACCGGGGAGCTGTTTTTT. The full variable domain, completed using reference TRBV5-4 and TRBJ2-2, is ETGVTQSPTHLIKTRGQQVTLRCSSQSGHNTVSWYQQALGQGPQFIFQYYREEENGRGNFPPRFSGLQFPNYSSELNVNALELDDSALYLCASSLGGGANTGELFFGEGSRLTVL.

This chain links TRBV19 with TRBJ2-3, with a tentative D call TRBD1 (5 bases). V lost 4 bases, J lost 4 bases, and 12 bases lay in between. The length of the CDR3 is 14 residues. Germline assignment: CDR1 LNHDA and CDR2 SQIVND (reference sequence). The CDR3 loop reads CASSTGWSSDTQYF. The CDR3 nucleotides are TGTGCCAGTAGTACAGGGTGGTCCTCAGATACGCAGTATTTT. The full variable domain, its missing parts supplied by reference TRBV19 and TRBJ2-3, is DGGITQSPKYLFRKEGQNVTLSCEQNLNHDAMYWYRQDPGQGLRLIYYSQIVNDFQKGDIAEGYSVSREKKESFPLTVTSAQKNPTAFYLCASSTGWSSDTQYFGPGTRLTVL.

This chain links TRBV20-1 with TRBJ2-7, with D tentatively TRBD2 (6 bases). Germline V gene sequence: CDR1 DFQATT, CDR2 SNEGSKA (reference sequence). The CDR3 has 13 amino acids. V was pared by 3 bases and J by 4 bases, with 13 bases between. CDR3 sequence: CSASNPGRYEQYF. CDR3 nucleotides: TGCAGTGCTAGTAATCCGGGGAGGTACGAGCAGTACTTC.